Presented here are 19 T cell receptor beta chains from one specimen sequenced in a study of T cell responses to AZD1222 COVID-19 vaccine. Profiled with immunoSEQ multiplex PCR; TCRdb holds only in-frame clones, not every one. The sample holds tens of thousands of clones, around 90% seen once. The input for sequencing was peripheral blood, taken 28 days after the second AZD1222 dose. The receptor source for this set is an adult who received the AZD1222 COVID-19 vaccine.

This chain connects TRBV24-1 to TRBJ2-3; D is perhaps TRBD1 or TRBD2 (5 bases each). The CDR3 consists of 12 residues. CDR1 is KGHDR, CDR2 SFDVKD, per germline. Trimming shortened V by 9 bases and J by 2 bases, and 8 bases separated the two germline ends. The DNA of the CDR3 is TGTGCCACCCGGGGCCTCACAGATACGCAGTATTTT. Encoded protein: CATRGLTDTQYF.

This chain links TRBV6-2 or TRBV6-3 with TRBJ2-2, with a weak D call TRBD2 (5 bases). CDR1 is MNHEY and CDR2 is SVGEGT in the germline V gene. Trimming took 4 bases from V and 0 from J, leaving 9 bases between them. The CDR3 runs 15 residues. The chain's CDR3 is CASSFSDANTGELFF. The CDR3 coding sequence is TGTGCCAGCAGTTTTAGCGACGCGAACACCGGGGAGCTGTTTTTT.

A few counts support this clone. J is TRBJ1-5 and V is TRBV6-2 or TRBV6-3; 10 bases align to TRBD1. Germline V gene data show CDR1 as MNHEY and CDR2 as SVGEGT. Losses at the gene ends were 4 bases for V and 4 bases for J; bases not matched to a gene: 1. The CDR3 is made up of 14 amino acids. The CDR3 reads CASSWTGGNQPQHF. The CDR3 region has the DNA TGTGCCAGCAGTTGGACAGGGGGGAATCAGCCCCAGCATTTT.

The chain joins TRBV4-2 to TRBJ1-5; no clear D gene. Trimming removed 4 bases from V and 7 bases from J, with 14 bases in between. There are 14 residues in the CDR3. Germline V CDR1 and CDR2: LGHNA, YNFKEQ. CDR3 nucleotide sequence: TGTGCCAGCAGCCCCTCCGCGGGGAGGCAGCCCCAGCATTTT. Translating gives CASSPSAGRQPQHF.

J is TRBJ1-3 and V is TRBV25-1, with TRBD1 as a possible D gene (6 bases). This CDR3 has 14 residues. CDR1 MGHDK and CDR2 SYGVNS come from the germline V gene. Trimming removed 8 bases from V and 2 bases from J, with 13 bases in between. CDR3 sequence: CASSPRGAGNTIYF. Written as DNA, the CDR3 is TGTGCCAGCTCTCCCAGGGGAGCTGGAAACACCATATATTTT.

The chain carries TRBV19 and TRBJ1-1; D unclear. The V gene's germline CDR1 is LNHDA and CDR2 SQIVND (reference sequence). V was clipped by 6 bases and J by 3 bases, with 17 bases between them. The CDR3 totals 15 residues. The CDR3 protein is CASSDQRGRDTEAFF. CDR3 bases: TGTGCCAGTAGCGACCAGCGAGGTCGGGACACTGAAGCTTTCTTT.

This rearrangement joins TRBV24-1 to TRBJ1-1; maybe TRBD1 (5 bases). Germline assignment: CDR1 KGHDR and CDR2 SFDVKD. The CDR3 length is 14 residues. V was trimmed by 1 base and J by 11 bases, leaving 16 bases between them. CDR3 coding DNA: TGTGCCACCAGTGATTTAAGGTGGGACCGTGGTGCTTTCTTT. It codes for CATSDLRWDRGAFF.

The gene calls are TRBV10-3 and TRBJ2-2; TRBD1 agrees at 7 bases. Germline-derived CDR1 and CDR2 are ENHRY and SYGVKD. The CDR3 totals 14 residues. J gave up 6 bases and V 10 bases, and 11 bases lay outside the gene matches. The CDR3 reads CATKTGNGAGELFF. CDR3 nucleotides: TGTGCCACCAAGACAGGGAATGGGGCCGGGGAGCTGTTTTTT.

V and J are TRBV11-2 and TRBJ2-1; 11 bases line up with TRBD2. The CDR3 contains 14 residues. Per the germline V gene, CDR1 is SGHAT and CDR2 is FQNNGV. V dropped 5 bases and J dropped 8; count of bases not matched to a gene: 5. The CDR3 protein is CASSRTSGPHEQFF. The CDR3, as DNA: TGTGCCAGCAGCCGGACTAGCGGGCCCCATGAGCAGTTCTTC. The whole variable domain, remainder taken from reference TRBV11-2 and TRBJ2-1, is EAGVAQSPRYKIIEKRQSVAFWCNPISGHATLYWYQQILGQGPKLLIQFQNNGVVDDSQLPKDRFSAERLKGVDSTLKIQPAKLEDSAVYLCASSRTSGPHEQFFGPGTRLTVL.

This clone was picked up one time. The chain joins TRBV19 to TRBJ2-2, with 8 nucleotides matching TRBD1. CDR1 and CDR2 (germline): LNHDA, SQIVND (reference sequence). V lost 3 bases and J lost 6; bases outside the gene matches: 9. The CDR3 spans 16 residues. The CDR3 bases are TGTGCCAGTAGTATTAGGTCAGGGGGCGCTCCCGGGGAGCTGTTTTTT. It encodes CASSIRSGGAPGELFF.

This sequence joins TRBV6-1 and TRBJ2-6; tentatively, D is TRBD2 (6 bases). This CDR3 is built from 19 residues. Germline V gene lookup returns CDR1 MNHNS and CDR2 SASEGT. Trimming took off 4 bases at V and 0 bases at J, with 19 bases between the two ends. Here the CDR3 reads CASSASSGLPYSGANVLTF. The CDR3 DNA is TGTGCCAGCAGTGCTTCTTCGGGACTCCCGTACTCTGGGGCCAACGTCCTGACTTTC.

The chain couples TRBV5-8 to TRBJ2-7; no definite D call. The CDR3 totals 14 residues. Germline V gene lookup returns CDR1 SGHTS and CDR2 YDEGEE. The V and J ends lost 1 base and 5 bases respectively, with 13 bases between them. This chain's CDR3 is CASSLMYQDHEQYF. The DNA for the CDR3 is TGTGCCAGCAGCTTGATGTACCAGGACCACGAGCAGTACTTC.

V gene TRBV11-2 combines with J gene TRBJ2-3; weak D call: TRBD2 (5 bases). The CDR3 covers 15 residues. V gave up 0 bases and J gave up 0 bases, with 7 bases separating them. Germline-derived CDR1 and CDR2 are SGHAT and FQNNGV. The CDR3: CASSLDGGSTDTQYF. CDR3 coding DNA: TGTGCCAGCAGCTTAGATGGCGGGAGCACAGATACGCAGTATTTT.

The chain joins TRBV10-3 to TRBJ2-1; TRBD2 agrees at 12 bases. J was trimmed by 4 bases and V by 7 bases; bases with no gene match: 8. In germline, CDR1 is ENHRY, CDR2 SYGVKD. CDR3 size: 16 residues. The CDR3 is CAITRTSGNAYNEQFF. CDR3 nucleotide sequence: TGTGCCATCACAAGGACTAGCGGGAATGCGTACAATGAGCAGTTCTTC.

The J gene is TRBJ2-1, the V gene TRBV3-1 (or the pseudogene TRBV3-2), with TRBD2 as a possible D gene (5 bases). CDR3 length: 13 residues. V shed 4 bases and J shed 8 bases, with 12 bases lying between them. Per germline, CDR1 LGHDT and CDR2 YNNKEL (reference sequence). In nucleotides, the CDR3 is TGTGCCAGCAGCCGCCACGGGGTCGATGAGCAGTTCTTC. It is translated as CASSRHGVDEQFF.

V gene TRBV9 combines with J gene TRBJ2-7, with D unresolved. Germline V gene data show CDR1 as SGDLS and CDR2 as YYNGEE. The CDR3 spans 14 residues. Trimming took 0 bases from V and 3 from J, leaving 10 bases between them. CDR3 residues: CASSVAGRDYEQYF. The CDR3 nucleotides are TGTGCCAGCAGCGTAGCAGGCAGAGACTACGAGCAGTACTTC.

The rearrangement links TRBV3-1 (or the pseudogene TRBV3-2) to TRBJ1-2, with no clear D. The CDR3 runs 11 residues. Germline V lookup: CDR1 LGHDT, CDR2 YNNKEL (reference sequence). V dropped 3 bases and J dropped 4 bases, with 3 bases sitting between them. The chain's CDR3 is CASSQGYGYTF. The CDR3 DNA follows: TGTGCCAGCAGCCAGGGCTATGGCTACACCTTC.

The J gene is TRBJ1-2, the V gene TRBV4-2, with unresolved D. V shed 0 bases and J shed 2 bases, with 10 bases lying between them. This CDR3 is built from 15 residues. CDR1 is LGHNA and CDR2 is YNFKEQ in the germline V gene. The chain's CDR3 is CASSQESGINYGYTF. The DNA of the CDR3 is TGTGCCAGCAGCCAAGAGAGTGGGATCAACTATGGCTACACCTTC.

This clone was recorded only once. For the CDR3, the DNA is TGTGCCAGCGGGGAGGAGGGTCGTGGCGCCGGGGAGCTGTTTTTT. This sequence encodes CASGEEGRGAGELFF. The rearrangement uses TRBV27 and TRBJ2-2; D possibly corresponds to TRBD2 (6 bases). The CDR3 is 15 amino acids. Per germline, CDR1 MNHEY and CDR2 SMNVEV (reference sequence). V lost 8 bases, J lost 6 bases, and 19 bases lay in between.